The 11 T cell receptor beta chains below all came from one sample that was sequenced in a study of blood T cell repertoires in COVID-19. TCRdb's copy holds only in-frame clones and misses some; the assay was immunoSEQ multiplex PCR. Of some 30,000 clones listed, 90% were seen once; the top ten hold roughly 8%. The source material was peripheral blood. These receptors were obtained from a man aged 65 to 79 with active or convalescent COVID-19.

The chain employs TRBV19 and TRBJ2-7; TRBD1 matches 9 bases. Germline loops: CDR1 LNHDA, CDR2 SQIVND (reference sequence). Trimming took 5 bases from V and 3 from J; bases not matched to a gene: 5. This CDR3 has 14 residues. CDR3 bases: TGTGCCAGTAGTCCCGGGACAGGGCTCTACGAGCAGTACTTC. Its protein product is CASSPGTGLYEQYF.

The chain joins TRBV30 to TRBJ1-6; possibly TRBD1 for D (5 bases). V was pared by 1 base and J by 2 bases, with 9 bases between. This CDR3 is built from 15 residues. Per the germline V gene, CDR1 is GTSNPN and CDR2 is SVGIG (reference sequence). CDR3 coding DNA: TGTGCCTGGAGTGATACAGGAACCTATAATTCACCCCTCCACTTT. This translates into CAWSDTGTYNSPLHF.

This chain uses TRBV7-3 with TRBJ1-1, with D unresolved. V gave up 2 bases and J gave up 1 base, with 8 bases separating them. CDR1 is SGHTA and CDR2 is FQGTGA in the germline V gene. The CDR3 has 14 amino acids. In DNA form, the CDR3 reads TGTGCCAGCAGCTTACGGCAGGAGAACACTGAAGCTTTCTTT. Its protein product is CASSLRQENTEAFF. Full variable domain (outside the CDR3, taken from reference TRBV7-3 and TRBJ1-1): GAGVSQTPSNKVTEKGKYVELRCDPISGHTALYWYRQSLGQGPEFLIYFQGTGAADDSGLPNDRFFAVRPEGSVSTLKIQRTERGDSAVYLCASSLRQENTEAFFGQGTRLTVV.

The gene calls are TRBV18 and TRBJ1-1, with 8 bases fitting TRBD1. The CDR3 loop spans 13 amino acids. Trimming took 6 bases from V and 2 from J; bases not matched to a gene: 2. CDR1 is KGHSH, CDR2 LQKENI, per germline. The chain's CDR3 is CASSGQANTEAFF. In DNA form, the CDR3 reads TGTGCCAGCTCGGGACAGGCAAACACTGAAGCTTTCTTT. Based on the CDR3 plus reference TRBV18 and TRBJ1-1, the full variable domain is NAGVMQNPRHLVRRRGQEARLRCSPMKGHSHVYWYRQLPEEGLKFMVYLQKENIIDESGMPKERFSAEFPKEGPSILRIQQVVRGDSAAYFCASSGQANTEAFFGQGTRLTVV.

The chain is built from TRBV7-3 and TRBJ2-3; no definite D call. V was clipped by 1 base and J by 2 bases, with 7 bases between them. Germline V gene data show CDR1 as SGHTA and CDR2 as FQGTGA. The CDR3 sequence is 14 residues long. DNA for the CDR3: TGTGCCAGCAGCTTAATGAGCGACACAGATACGCAGTATTTT. This encodes CASSLMSDTDTQYF.

The chain links TRBV18 to TRBJ2-2, with a tentative D call TRBD1 (5 bases). The V and J ends lost 2 bases and 4 bases respectively, with 11 bases between them. The CDR3 has 15 residues. Germline V gives CDR1 KGHSH, CDR2 LQKENI. The CDR3 protein is CASSPSDSFTGELFF. CDR3 DNA sequence: TGTGCCAGCTCACCATCCGACAGTTTCACCGGGGAGCTGTTTTTT.

The J gene is TRBJ1-1, the V gene TRBV18, with D maybe TRBD1 (6 bases). V shed 1 base and J shed 1 base, with 13 bases lying between them. The CDR3 spans 16 residues. Looked up from germline, CDR1 is KGHSH and CDR2 is LQKENI. CDR3 residues: CASSPRTAEPNTEAFF. CDR3 bases: TGTGCCAGCTCACCACGGACAGCTGAGCCGAACACTGAAGCTTTCTTT.

This chain links TRBV5-8 with TRBJ1-1; TRBD1 is a possible D gene (6 bases). This CDR3 has 13 residues. The germline gives CDR1 SGHTS, CDR2 YDEGEE. The V end was cut by 4 bases, the J end by 4 bases, with 11 bases between. The CDR3 reads CASSHRQATEAFF. The DNA for the CDR3 is TGTGCCAGCAGCCATAGACAGGCCACTGAAGCTTTCTTT.

This chain joins TRBV11-2 and TRBJ2-1, with TRBD2 matching over 11 bases. V was pared by 5 bases and J by 6 bases, with 6 bases of the junction left unmatched. Germline V gene lookup returns CDR1 SGHAT and CDR2 FQNNGV. The CDR3 is 15 residues long. CDR3 residues: CASSGRLAGRNEQFF. CDR3 sequence (DNA): TGTGCCAGCAGCGGACGACTAGCGGGACGCAATGAGCAGTTCTTC. The complete variable domain, with remaining parts taken from reference TRBV11-2 and TRBJ2-1, reads EAGVAQSPRYKIIEKRQSVAFWCNPISGHATLYWYQQILGQGPKLLIQFQNNGVVDDSQLPKDRFSAERLKGVDSTLKIQPAKLEDSAVYLCASSGRLAGRNEQFFGPGTRLTVL.

The rearrangement joins TRBV21-1 to TRBJ2-7; the D call TRBD2 from the table was never checked on the DNA. TRBV21-1 is annotated as a pseudogene. This CDR3 region has 16 residues. CDR3 nucleotides: TGTGCCAGCAGCAAAGAAACTGACTTTGAGACTTACGAGCAGTACGTC. Its protein product is CASSKETDFETYEQYV.

In this sample, this clone turned up once. V usage is TRBV7-8 and J usage is TRBJ2-1; 7 bases agree with TRBD1. The CDR3 runs to 14 residues. The V gene's germline CDR1 is SGHVS and CDR2 FQNEAQ. V gave up 5 bases and J gave up 9 bases; unmatched junction bases: 10. The CDR3 region is CASSPRQGSGEQFF. The CDR3 nucleotides read TGTGCCAGCAGCCCGCGACAGGGTTCGGGTGAGCAGTTCTTC.